The 25 T cell receptor beta chains below all came from one sample that was sequenced in a study of relationships among human T cell subsets. Semiquantitative ARM-PCR amplified T cell receptor alpha and beta CDR3 regions from mRNA. In ARM-PCR, communal superprimers followed tagged nested gene-specific primers for exponential amplification. Using its own MiXCR run on the multiplex PCR reads, TCRdb lists one record per CDR3 protein. Of fewer than 16,000 distinct CDR3 sequences in the sample, around 62% were seen once. The sequenced material came from total T cells sorted from blood. These receptors were taken from a man in his forties in good health.

The chain uses TRBV28 and TRBJ2-3; D call uncertain. The V gene's germline CDR1 is MDHEN and CDR2 SYDVKM. The CDR3 sequence is 14 residues long. Trimming took off 3 bases at V and 0 bases at J, with 7 bases between the two ends. The chain's CDR3 is CASSFRASTDTQYF. The CDR3 DNA reads as TGTGCCAGCAGTTTTAGGGCCAGCACAGATACGCAGTATTTT.

The gene calls are TRBV6-6 and TRBJ2-1; no clear D gene. The germline V and J ends were trimmed by 5 bases and 8 bases, with 16 bases remaining between them. This CDR3 comprises 14 residues. The V gene's germline CDR1 is MNHNY and CDR2 SVGAGI (reference sequence). The CDR3 reads CASSVSSLNHEQFF. The DNA for the CDR3 is TGTGCCAGCAGTGTATCATCCCTGAACCATGAGCAGTTCTTC.

This clonotype was recorded once. The gene calls are TRBV10-2 and TRBJ2-7; D is perhaps TRBD1 or TRBD2 (6 bases each). The CDR3 contains 11 residues. V was trimmed by 11 bases and J by 5 bases, leaving 13 bases between them. The germline CDR1 and CDR2 sequences are WSHSY and SAAADI. Here the CDR3 reads CAVLRGDEQYF. In DNA form, the CDR3 reads TGCGCCGTCCTTAGGGGGGACGAGCAGTACTTC.

The table lists this clonotype with a few counts. This chain links TRBV20-1 with TRBJ1-6; TRBD1 is a possible D gene (5 bases). This CDR3 has 17 residues. Germline CDR1 reads DFQATT; CDR2 reads SNEGSKA (reference sequence). Trimming pared 4 bases from V and 4 bases from J, leaving 20 bases between. The CDR3 loop is CSAKPTELTEYNSPLHF. CDR3 sequence (DNA): TGCAGTGCTAAACCTACTGAGCTGACAGAATATAATTCACCCCTCCACTTT.

This clonotype was observed a few times. The V call is TRBV20-1, the J call TRBJ2-4, with 10 bases lining up with TRBD2. Looked up from germline, CDR1 is DFQATT and CDR2 is SNEGSKA (reference sequence). The CDR3 sequence is 16 residues long. V shed 5 bases, J shed 6 bases, and the junction held 13 bases outside the gene matches. The CDR3 nucleotides read TGCAGTGCTGCTAGCGGGAGTTCCCCACCATTAAACATTCAGTACTTC. It translates to CSAASGSSPPLNIQYF.

This clonotype has a handful of counts. The rearrangement joins TRBV7-6 to TRBJ2-3; possible D gene TRBD2, 6 bases. This CDR3 has 14 amino acids. V was cut by 3 bases and J by 2 bases, with 9 bases left in between. The germline V gene encodes CDR1 SGHVS and CDR2 FNYEAQ. CDR3 protein: CASSFGGITDTQYF. CDR3 nucleotide sequence: TGTGCCAGCAGCTTTGGCGGGATCACAGATACGCAGTATTTT.

This rearrangement joins TRBV24-1 to TRBJ2-3; 7 bases map to TRBD1. The CDR3 is made up of 16 amino acids. CDR1 KGHDR and CDR2 SFDVKD come from the germline V gene. V trimming: 4 bases; J trimming: 2 bases; junction bases outside the gene matches: 8. CDR3 sequence reads: CATSDPRGILTDTQYF. Written as DNA, the CDR3 is TGTGCCACCAGTGACCCCAGGGGGATCCTCACAGATACGCAGTATTTT.

This chain joins TRBV19 and TRBJ2-1; D may be TRBD2 (6 bases). V was shortened by 9 bases and J by 4 bases, with 16 bases between the two germline ends. CDR1 LNHDA and CDR2 SQIVND come from the germline V gene (reference sequence). This CDR3 is 14 amino acids long. CDR3 DNA sequence: TGTGCCAGCACTAGCTTCGTGAATTACAATGAGCAGTTCTTC. The encoded protein is CASTSFVNYNEQFF.

This sequence joins TRBV20-1 and TRBJ2-2; D remains unclear. The length of the CDR3 is 13 residues. V shed 4 bases and J shed 0 bases, with 6 bases lying between them. Germline V gene sequence: CDR1 DFQATT, CDR2 SNEGSKA (reference sequence). The CDR3 nucleotides are TGCAGTGCTACCCCTCCGAACACCGGGGAGCTGTTTTTT. Translation: CSATPPNTGELFF.

The rearrangement uses TRBV11-2 and TRBJ2-7; D unclear. Germline V gene lookup returns CDR1 SGHAT and CDR2 FQNNGV. The CDR3 is 16 residues long. The V gene lost 1 base and the J gene lost 2 bases, with 15 bases spanning the gap. The chain's CDR3 is CASSLGARPKPYEQYF. CDR3 nucleotides: TGTGCCAGCAGCTTAGGGGCAAGGCCCAAACCCTACGAGCAGTACTTC.

The chain couples TRBV10-3 to TRBJ2-3; tentative D call: TRBD1 (5 bases). The CDR3 runs 14 residues. Germline values: CDR1 ENHRY, CDR2 SYGVKD. V was clipped by 9 bases and J by 1 base, with 14 bases between them. CDR3 amino acids: CAMKDTPRTDTQYF. In nucleotides, the CDR3 is TGTGCCATGAAGGACACCCCTCGCACAGATACGCAGTATTTT.

This clonotype was recorded once. The gene calls are TRBV7-9 and TRBJ2-1; D gene ambiguous. This CDR3 is 14 amino acids long. Germline CDR1 and CDR2: SEHNR and FQNEAQ (reference sequence). V was pared by 1 base and J by 7 bases, with 11 bases between. CDR3 region: CASSLEAYGNEQFF. CDR3 DNA sequence: TGTGCCAGCAGCTTAGAAGCATACGGAAATGAGCAGTTCTTC.

This chain uses TRBV11-2 with TRBJ2-7, with 7 bases aligning to TRBD1. The CDR3 covers 14 residues. Per the germline V gene, CDR1 is SGHAT and CDR2 is FQNNGV. Trimming removed 1 base from V and 7 bases from J; junction bases left unmatched: 7. This CDR3 is CASSLVTPGQEQYF. The CDR3 nucleotides are TGTGCCAGCAGCTTAGTTACACCGGGACAGGAGCAGTACTTC.

The CDR3 region has the DNA TGTGCCACCAGCCTCCGCAGCGCAGCGAACACCGGGGAGCTGTTTTTT. This sequence encodes CATSLRSAANTGELFF. The chain couples TRBV15 to TRBJ2-2; D is unclear. The V gene's germline CDR1 is LNHNV and CDR2 YYDKDF (reference sequence). V shed 5 bases and J shed 0 bases, with 13 bases lying between them. The CDR3 is made up of 16 amino acids.

This rearrangement joins TRBV18 to TRBJ2-7; no firm D call. The V and J ends lost 0 bases and 0 bases respectively, with 6 bases between them. Germline assignment: CDR1 KGHSH and CDR2 LQKENI. This CDR3 comprises 14 residues. The DNA of the CDR3 is TGTGCCAGCTCACCACCAGTAGCCTCCTACGAGCAGTACTTC. Encoded protein: CASSPPVASYEQYF.

The V gene is TRBV23-1, the J gene TRBJ2-7; D may be TRBD1 (5 bases). TRBV23-1 is noted as an ORF with a role that remains uncertain. This CDR3 has 15 amino acids. Trimming removed 0 bases at V and 0 bases at J, with 9 bases between. The CDR3 DNA is TGCGCCAGCAGTCAATCGGGGCCTAACTCCTACGAGCAGTACTTC. As protein: CASSQSGPNSYEQYF.

The CDR3 region has the DNA TGCAGTGCTACCGGGACAGAAAACAATCAGCCCCAGCATTTT. Encoded protein: CSATGTENNQPQHF. V usage is TRBV20-1 and J usage is TRBJ1-5, with 7 positions matching TRBD1. The V gene end was trimmed by 4 bases and the J gene end by 3 bases; junction bases not matched to a gene: 6. CDR1 and CDR2 from the germline V gene are DFQATT and SNEGSKA (reference sequence). This CDR3 region has 14 residues.

The chain joins TRBV11-2 to TRBJ1-6; D call uncertain. V was trimmed by 1 base and J by 0 bases, leaving 4 bases between them. The CDR3 loop spans 15 amino acids. Per germline, CDR1 SGHAT and CDR2 FQNNGV. The chain's CDR3 is CASSLVNSYNSPLHF. CDR3 coding DNA: TGTGCCAGCAGCTTAGTCAACTCCTATAATTCACCCCTCCACTTT.

The chain is built from TRBV6-1 and TRBJ1-5; D might be TRBD1 (5 bases). Germline V gene data show CDR1 as MNHNS and CDR2 as SASEGT. The CDR3 is 14 residues long. V lost 7 bases and J 2 bases, leaving 12 bases between the germline ends. The CDR3 spells CASIRRGGNQPQHF. For the CDR3, the DNA is TGTGCCAGCATCCGTAGGGGAGGCAATCAGCCCCAGCATTTT.

The J gene is TRBJ2-1, the V gene TRBV12-3 or TRBV12-4; perhaps TRBD1 as D (5 bases). Judging by the DNA end, TRBJ2-7 fits better; the J call may be wrong. The CDR3 has 13 amino acids. CDR3 in amino acids: CASSFRQGSEQYF. The CDR3 nucleotides are TGTGCCAGCAGTTTTCGGCAGGGCTCCGAGCAGTACTTC.

This clonotype was seen only a few times. The V call is TRBV11-2, the J call TRBJ2-1; D may be TRBD2 (6 bases). The length of the CDR3 is 15 residues. CDR1 is SGHAT and CDR2 is FQNNGV in the germline V gene. With 0 bases removed from V and 6 bases from J, the gap between germline ends came to 12 bases. The CDR3 region has the DNA TGTGCCAGCAGCTTAGAGGTAGCGCGGGGCAATGAGCAGTTCTTC. Its protein product is CASSLEVARGNEQFF.

The sample holds one count of this clonotype. The chain links TRBV11-3 to TRBJ2-2; D gene uncertain. CDR1 is SGHNT, CDR2 YENEEA, per germline. The CDR3 runs to 13 residues. V was pared by 3 bases and J by 4 bases, with 6 bases between. CDR3 protein: CASSFSGTGELFF. CDR3 nucleotide sequence: TGTGCCAGCAGCTTTAGTGGCACCGGGGAGCTGTTTTTT.

J is TRBJ2-5 and V is TRBV28; 10 bases align to TRBD1. The CDR3 extends over 15 amino acids. The germline gives CDR1 MDHEN, CDR2 SYDVKM. Trimming at V came to 6 bases and at J to 5 bases, leaving 9 bases not matched to a gene. The CDR3 sequence is CASSWGTGVGETQYF. CDR3 DNA: TGTGCCAGCAGCTGGGGGACAGGGGTGGGTGAGACCCAGTACTTC.

This clonotype has just one count. The chain is built from TRBV19 and TRBJ2-1, with 7 bases lining up with TRBD2. V was clipped by 4 bases and J by 8 bases; unmatched bases: 14. Germline loops: CDR1 LNHDA, CDR2 SQIVND (reference sequence). CDR3 length: 16 amino acids. The CDR3 loop is CASSRSGAVKGYEQFF. The CDR3 DNA reads TGTGCCAGTAGTAGAAGCGGGGCCGTTAAAGGCTATGAGCAGTTCTTC.

This chain links TRBV27 with TRBJ2-7; D assignment may be TRBD1 or TRBD2 (7 bases each). With 7 bases removed from V and 7 bases from J, the gap between germline ends came to 26 bases. Germline V CDR1 and CDR2: MNHEY, SMNVEV (reference sequence). This CDR3 comprises 16 residues. The CDR3 DNA is TGTGCCAGCAACACCCGGTTGAGCGGGGCAGGGGGGGAGCAGTACTTC. Amino acid sequence: CASNTRLSGAGGEQYF.